One and the same sample provided the 8 T cell receptor beta chains below, sequenced in a study of T cells in Graves' hyperthyroidism and ophthalmopathy (dated by TCRdb to between 2018 and 2021). Libraries were made using multiplex PCR. This sample was sequenced with an Illumina HiSeq 2000. The TCR beta CDR3 regions were amplified from RNA transcripts. A first-round RT-PCR of the TCR CDR3 used the HTBI primer set with the Qiagen OneStep RT-PCR kit. TCRdb reanalyzed the raw reads on its own, using fastp at Q25 for trimming and MiXCR for clone calling, and kept in-frame beta chains. For every CDR3 protein sequence, its rows merge into one entry that carries the most common genes and DNA. The sample table holds around 350,000 distinct CDR3 sequences, of which roughly 19% were seen once. About 3.7% of the sample is held by the ten biggest clonotypes. Sequences were obtained from blood. The receptors here all came from a woman between 18 and 29 years old with Graves' hyperthyroidism.

For this clonotype: This may be a read error, as it is one base from a much larger clone. The gene calls are TRBV4-1 and TRBJ2-5; D might be TRBD2 (6 bases). Germline CDR1 reads MGHRA; CDR2 reads YSYEKL. The CDR3 loop spans 14 amino acids. CDR3 amino acids: CASSHASAQEIQYF. The CDR3 coding sequence is TGCGCCAGCAGCCACGCTAGCGCCCAAGAGATCCAGTACTTC.

This clonotype has at least ten counts. This CDR3 reads CASSPLGLADNYEQYF. In nucleotides, the CDR3 is TGTGCCAGCAGTCCTCTGGGACTAGCGGACAACTACGAGCAGTACTTC. V usage is TRBV6-5 and J usage is TRBJ2-7; 11 bases match TRBD2. Germline values: CDR1 MNHEY, CDR2 SVGAGI. V lost 5 bases and J lost 3; bases outside the gene matches: 9. There are 16 residues in the CDR3.

This clonotype has ten or more counts. The genes are TRBV30 and TRBJ2-6; D gene ambiguous. The CDR3 sequence is 11 residues long. Germline V gives CDR1 GTSNPN, CDR2 SVGIG (reference sequence). Trimming removed 8 bases at V and 2 bases at J, with 4 bases between. CDR3 residues: CARAGANVLTF. The CDR3 DNA reads as TGTGCCCGAGCTGGGGCCAACGTCCTGACTTTC.

Worth noting for this clonotype: The junction and the germline gene differ at one end; a read error may be behind it. V gene TRBV2 combines with J gene TRBJ2-1; D is undetermined. CDR1 is SNHLY, CDR2 FYNNEI, per germline. The length of the CDR3 is 13 residues. DNA for the CDR3: TGTGCCAGCAGTGTTGCGGAGTTCGAAGGGAAACTCTTC. Protein: CASSVAEFEGKLF.

This clonotype was counted between two and nine times. The chain combines TRBV24-1 with TRBJ2-5, with TRBD1 matching over 9 bases. CDR1 and CDR2 from the germline V gene are KGHDR and SFDVKD. This CDR3 comprises 14 residues. V lost 9 bases to trimming and J lost 5 bases; unmatched junction nucleotides: 9. In DNA form, the CDR3 reads TGTGCCACCGGGGGACAGGGCGGACTTGAGACCCAGTACTTC. Its translation is CATGGQGGLETQYF.

This clonotype has at least ten counts. The chain uses TRBV6-1 and TRBJ1-5, with 9 bases fitting TRBD1. V shed 6 bases, J shed 8 bases, and the junction held 11 bases outside the gene matches. The CDR3 contains 15 residues. From germline, CDR1 is MNHNS and CDR2 SASEGT. This chain's CDR3 is CASRGMTGGNKPQHF. The CDR3 DNA reads as TGTGCCAGCAGAGGAATGACAGGGGGGAACAAGCCCCAGCATTTT.

This clonotype was seen ten or more times. The chain couples TRBV9 to TRBJ2-7; tentatively, D is TRBD1 (6 bases). Trimming left V 0 bases short and J 5 bases short, with 15 bases between. This CDR3 has 15 amino acids. The V gene's germline CDR1 is SGDLS and CDR2 YYNGEE. This CDR3 is CASSVEAGESHEQYF. In DNA, the CDR3 is TGTGCCAGCAGCGTAGAGGCAGGGGAGTCCCACGAGCAGTACTTC.

In its sample, this clonotype was seen many times. V usage is TRBV5-1 and J usage is TRBJ2-7; D is perhaps TRBD1 or TRBD2 (5 bases each). The CDR3 has 16 amino acids. Looked up from germline, CDR1 is SGHRS and CDR2 is YFSETQ. The V end was cut by 0 bases, the J end by 2 bases, with 15 bases between. CDR3 sequence (DNA): TGCGCCAGCAGCTTGGGGTCGACGGGGCGGCCCTACGAGCAGTACTTC. Translated: CASSLGSTGRPYEQYF.